This entry features one T cell receptor (beta chain) sequence. The antigen is undetermined. The sample originates from a study of early stage breast cancer tumors. Study details: About 80% of the 16 invasive tumors were ER+, PR+ and HER2-. Average read coverage per sample was 9.5 to 10-fold.

TCRdb keeps only in-frame clones here, not all; method: immunoSEQ multiplex PCR. This table has about 21,000 clones, about 80% appearing once. CDR3 length: 16 amino acids. Trimming removed 2 bases at V and 4 bases at J, with 18 bases between. Per the germline V gene, CDR1 is SEHNR and CDR2 is FQNEAQ (reference sequence). Study results and limitations: Comparing each tissue with blood distinguished tumor from normal in about 85% of the 16 patients. Compared with adjacent normal breast tissue, tumors showed 2.5 to 3-fold greater T cell density and higher clonality.

The sequencing input was blood. This TCR was sampled from a person in their sixties with breast cancer. The rearrangement links TRBV7-9 to TRBJ2-7, with D tentatively TRBD2 (6 bases). The chain's CDR3 is CASSLFMRSGGYEQYF. In DNA, the CDR3 is TGTGCCAGCAGCTTATTTATGAGGAGTGGGGGGTACGAGCAGTACTTC.